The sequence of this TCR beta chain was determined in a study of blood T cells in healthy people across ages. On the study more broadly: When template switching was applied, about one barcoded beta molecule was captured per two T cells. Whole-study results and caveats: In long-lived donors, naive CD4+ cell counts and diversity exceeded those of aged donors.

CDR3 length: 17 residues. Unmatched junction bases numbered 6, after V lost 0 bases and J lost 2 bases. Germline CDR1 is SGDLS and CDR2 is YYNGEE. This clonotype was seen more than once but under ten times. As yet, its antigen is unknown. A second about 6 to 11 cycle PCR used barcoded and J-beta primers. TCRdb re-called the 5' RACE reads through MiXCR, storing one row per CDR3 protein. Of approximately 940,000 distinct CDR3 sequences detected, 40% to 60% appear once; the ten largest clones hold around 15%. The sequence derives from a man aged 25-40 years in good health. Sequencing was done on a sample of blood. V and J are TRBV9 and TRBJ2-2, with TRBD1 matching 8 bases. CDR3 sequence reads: CASSVARGQVNTGELFF. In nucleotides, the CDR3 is TGTGCCAGCAGCGTAGCCAGGGGACAGGTTAACACCGGGGAGCTGTTTTTT.